A single sample is the source of the 25 T cell receptor beta chains below, sequenced in a study of lymphopenia after photon versus proton radiotherapy. Some clones are missing from TCRdb's copy, which holds only in-frame ones; the method was immunoSEQ multiplex PCR. This table has about 50,000 clones, more than 85% appearing once. This material consisted of peripheral blood, taken from a patient treated with photon-based radiotherapy. The receptor source for this set is a woman aged 40 to 55 with cholangiocarcinoma.

This sequence joins TRBV7-3 and TRBJ2-1; D is ambiguous. Germline V lookup: CDR1 SGHTA, CDR2 FQGTGA. This CDR3 contains 13 residues. V lost 3 bases to trimming and J lost 15 bases, with 18 bases between them. The CDR3 protein is CASSFTADNNPFF. In DNA, the CDR3 is TGTGCCAGCAGCTTTACGGCAGACAATAATCCGTTCTTC. The complete variable domain, with remaining parts taken from reference TRBV7-3 and TRBJ2-1, reads GAGVSQTPSNKVTEKGKYVELRCDPISGHTALYWYRQSLGQGPEFLIYFQGTGAADDSGLPNDRFFAVRPEGSVSTLKIQRTERGDSAVYLCASSFTADNNPFFGPGTRLTVL.

CDR3 sequence reads: CASSIDEFRPLEAVYEQYF. CDR3 DNA sequence: TGTGCCAGTAGTATAGACGAATTCCGACCCCTGGAGGCCGTCTACGAGCAGTACTTC. V gene TRBV19 combines with J gene TRBJ2-7, with a weak D call TRBD2 (5 bases). Germline V gene lookup returns CDR1 LNHDA and CDR2 SQIVND (reference sequence). CDR3 length: 19 amino acids. Trimming took 0 bases from V and 3 from J, leaving 24 bases between them.

The rearrangement links TRBV5-1 to TRBJ2-7; D tentatively fits TRBD1 or TRBD2 (5 bases each). This CDR3 is 16 amino acids long. Germline V gives CDR1 SGHRS, CDR2 YFSETQ. V gave up 1 base and J gave up 5 bases, with 19 bases separating them. CDR3 coding DNA: TGCGCCAGCAGCTTGTCTCGGGACGCCTTTTCGAACGAGCAGTACTTC. It translates to CASSLSRDAFSNEQYF.

This rearrangement joins TRBV30 to TRBJ2-4; tentative D call: TRBD1 (5 bases). Germline lookup yields CDR1 GTSNPN and CDR2 SVGIG (reference sequence). This CDR3 contains 12 residues. Trimming shortened V by 5 bases and J by 6 bases, and 11 bases separated the two germline ends. In DNA form, the CDR3 reads TGTGCCTGGTCTGACAGTCGAAACATTCAGTACTTC. Amino acids: CAWSDSRNIQYF. The entire variable domain, with the rest obtained from reference TRBV30 and TRBJ2-4, is as follows: SQTIHQWPATLVQPVGSPLSLECTVEGTSNPNLYWYRQAAGRGLQLLFYSVGIGQISSEVPQNLSASRPQDRQFILSSKKLLLSDSGFYLCAWSDSRNIQYFGAGTRLSVL.

V gene TRBV27 combines with J gene TRBJ2-7; 9 nucleotides match TRBD1. J gave up 5 bases and V 5 bases, and 13 bases lay outside the gene matches. This CDR3 region has 16 residues. The germline CDR1 and CDR2 sequences are MNHEY and SMNVEV (reference sequence). The CDR3 here is CASSPRDRVTGNEQYF. The CDR3 bases are TGTGCCAGCAGTCCTCGGGACAGGGTAACTGGGAACGAGCAGTACTTC.

The genes are TRBV7-9 and TRBJ1-6; a weak D match, TRBD1 (5 bases). The germline V and J ends were trimmed by 3 bases and 10 bases, with 10 bases remaining between them. The germline V gene has CDR1 SEHNR and CDR2 FQNEAQ (reference sequence). The CDR3 contains 13 residues. The CDR3 nucleotides are TGTGCCAGCAGCTTTGTACGGGACTCACCCCTCCACTTT. As protein: CASSFVRDSPLHF.

This sequence joins TRBV4-1 and TRBJ1-3; 7 bases align to TRBD1. Germline loops: CDR1 MGHRA, CDR2 YSYEKL. Losses at the gene ends were 3 bases for V and 0 bases for J; bases not matched to a gene: 8. The CDR3 covers 17 residues. The CDR3 is CASSQRRDSDSGNTIYF. The CDR3 DNA reads as TGCGCCAGCAGCCAGAGGCGGGACAGCGACTCTGGAAACACCATATATTTT.

The chain links TRBV28 to TRBJ1-3, with D perhaps TRBD1 (5 bases). The CDR3 loop spans 17 amino acids. V dropped 2 bases and J dropped 8 bases, with 22 bases sitting between them. Germline CDR1 is MDHEN and CDR2 is SYDVKM. Here the CDR3 DNA reads TGTGCCAGCAGTTTACCCTTGGACACCCATTTCGTGGACACCATATATTTT. It translates to CASSLPLDTHFVDTIYF.

The rearrangement joins TRBV30 to TRBJ2-1; 15 bases match TRBD2. The trim removed 5 bases at V and 4 bases at J, leaving 6 bases unmatched. Germline V lookup: CDR1 GTSNPN, CDR2 SVGIG (reference sequence). There are 16 residues in the CDR3. In DNA form, the CDR3 reads TGTGCCTGGGGAAAAGGGACTAGCGGGGGGTACAATGAGCAGTTCTTC. It translates to CAWGKGTSGGYNEQFF. Combining the CDR3 with reference TRBV30 and TRBJ2-1 gives the whole variable domain SQTIHQWPATLVQPVGSPLSLECTVEGTSNPNLYWYRQAAGRGLQLLFYSVGIGQISSEVPQNLSASRPQDRQFILSSKKLLLSDSGFYLCAWGKGTSGGYNEQFFGPGTRLTVL.

This clone has just one count. This chain links TRBV18 with TRBJ2-5, with D hard to call. Trimming cost V 5 bases and J 5 bases, with 6 bases left between them. There are 11 residues in the CDR3. Germline V CDR1 and CDR2: KGHSH, LQKENI. The CDR3 loop reads CASSDRETQYF. The CDR3, as DNA: TGTGCCAGCTCAGATCGGGAGACCCAGTACTTC.

The rearrangement links TRBV19 to TRBJ2-7; the D gene is possibly TRBD2 (6 bases). V was clipped by 2 bases and J by 2 bases, with 16 bases between them. Germline lookup yields CDR1 LNHDA and CDR2 SQIVND (reference sequence). The CDR3 has 16 residues. DNA for the CDR3: TGTGCCAGTAGTATACGCGGGACCATCGGAGCCTACGAGCAGTACTTC. This gives the protein CASSIRGTIGAYEQYF.

The rearrangement links TRBV5-4 to TRBJ1-3; no firm D call. Trimming took off 0 bases at V and 2 bases at J, with 9 bases between the two ends. CDR3 size: 15 residues. CDR1 is SGHNT, CDR2 YYREEE, per germline (reference sequence). The CDR3 nucleotides are TGTGCCAGCAGCTTGGATCCGGGGACTGGAAACACCATATATTTT. Protein sequence: CASSLDPGTGNTIYF.

This rearrangement joins TRBV7-9 to TRBJ1-1, with a tentative D call TRBD1 (5 bases). Germline values: CDR1 SEHNR, CDR2 FQNEAQ (reference sequence). With 1 base removed from V and 1 base from J, the gap between germline ends came to 7 bases. This CDR3 comprises 14 residues. CDR3 DNA: TGTGCCAGCAGCTTAGAGGGGAGGAACACTGAAGCTTTCTTT. It specifies CASSLEGRNTEAFF.

The rearrangement links TRBV7-9 to TRBJ1-1, with unresolved D. The CDR3 length is 13 residues. Trimming pared 2 bases from V and 1 base from J, leaving 5 bases between. Germline assignment: CDR1 SEHNR and CDR2 FQNEAQ (reference sequence). Here the CDR3 DNA reads TGTGCCAGCAGCTTACGAGAGAACACTGAAGCTTTCTTT. This translates into CASSLRENTEAFF.

J is TRBJ2-1 and V is TRBV7-9; 9 positions match TRBD1. V lost 5 bases, J lost 6 bases, and 5 bases stayed unmatched. CDR3 length equals 14 residues. Germline CDR1 and CDR2: SEHNR and FQNEAQ (reference sequence). CDR3 region: CASSQGQGVNEQFF. The CDR3 DNA is TGTGCCAGCAGCCAGGGACAGGGTGTCAATGAGCAGTTCTTC.

The rearrangement uses TRBV2 and TRBJ2-2; D gene unclear. The CDR3 has 13 amino acids. Trimming pared 1 base from V and 8 bases from J, leaving 8 bases between. The V gene's germline CDR1 is SNHLY and CDR2 FYNNEI. CDR3 bases: TGTGCCAGCAGTGAAGAAGGTCCTGGGGAGCTGTTTTTT. It codes for CASSEEGPGELFF. The whole variable domain, remainder taken from reference TRBV2 and TRBJ2-2, is EPEVTQTPSHQVTQMGQEVILRCVPISNHLYFYWYRQILGQKVEFLVSFYNNEISEKSEIFDDQFSVERPDGSNFTLKIRSTKLEDSAMYFCASSEEGPGELFFGEGSRLTVL.

The V and J genes are TRBV10-2 and TRBJ2-7; no reliable D call. The CDR3 extends over 14 amino acids. In germline, CDR1 is WSHSY, CDR2 SAAADI. Trimming took off 4 bases at V and 4 bases at J, with 14 bases between the two ends. DNA of the CDR3: TGCGCCAGCAGTGCCGCTCAGGCTCGTTACGAGCAGTACTTC. It codes for CASSAAQARYEQYF.

A single count supports this clone. This rearrangement joins TRBV7-3 to TRBJ2-5; no clear D. The CDR3 totals 13 residues. Germline CDR1 reads SGHTA; CDR2 reads FQGTGA. V was trimmed by 2 bases and J by 3 bases, leaving 7 bases between them. The CDR3 region has the DNA TGTGCCAGCAGCTTACGGCACGAAGAGACCCAGTACTTC. Residues: CASSLRHEETQYF.

This clone appeared a few times. CDR3 bases: TGTGCCAGCAGTTGGCCCCGCGGGGGCCTTCAAGAGACCCAGTACTTC. Its translation is CASSWPRGGLQETQYF. The rearrangement links TRBV6-5 to TRBJ2-5, with a weak D call TRBD2 (7 bases). This CDR3 has 16 residues. The germline CDR1 and CDR2 sequences are MNHEY and SVGAGI. With 4 bases removed from V and 2 bases from J, the gap between germline ends came to 17 bases.

The chain combines TRBV5-1 with TRBJ1-3; possible D gene TRBD1, 5 bases. V was trimmed by 0 bases and J by 2 bases, leaving 12 bases between them. Germline V CDR1 and CDR2: SGHRS, YFSETQ. CDR3 size: 16 residues. The CDR3 bases are TGCGCCAGCAGCTTGGGCGGGAGGGGAACTGGAAACACCATATATTTT. Its protein product is CASSLGGRGTGNTIYF.

This chain uses TRBV11-2 with TRBJ1-1, with D possibly matching TRBD1 (5 bases). Trimming shortened V by 8 bases and J by 4 bases, and 17 bases separated the two germline ends. The CDR3 contains 14 residues. Germline V gene lookup returns CDR1 SGHAT and CDR2 FQNNGV. The CDR3 is CASSQRGFGTEAFF. In DNA form, the CDR3 reads TGTGCCAGCTCGCAGCGGGGGTTCGGCACTGAAGCTTTCTTT.

Comment on this clone: Relative to the germline gene, one junction end is altered; a read error may explain this. This chain connects TRBV29-1 to TRBJ2-3, with 8 positions matching TRBD1. Germline CDR1 SQVTM, CDR2 ANQGSEA. The CDR3 has 15 amino acids. CDR3: CSVEGWDRLTNTQYF. In DNA, the CDR3 is TGCAGCGTTGAGGGTTGGGACAGGCTCACAAATACGCAGTATTTT.

The V and J genes are TRBV28 and TRBJ1-1; unclear D gene. V lost 7 bases and J lost 0, with 18 bases in between. This CDR3 region has 16 residues. Per the germline V gene, CDR1 is MDHEN and CDR2 is SYDVKM. In DNA form, the CDR3 reads TGTGCCAGCACCCTCTACCGCAGTTCCATGAACACTGAAGCTTTCTTT. Protein product: CASTLYRSSMNTEAFF. The entire variable domain, with the rest obtained from reference TRBV28 and TRBJ1-1, is as follows: DVKVTQSSRYLVKRTGEKVFLECVQDMDHENMFWYRQDPGLGLRLIYFSYDVKMKEKGDIPEGYSVSREKKERFSLILESASTNQTSMYLCASTLYRSSMNTEAFFGQGTRLTVV.

V and J are TRBV28 and TRBJ1-1, with no clear D. The CDR3 runs 14 residues. V lost 5 bases and J 5 bases, leaving 15 bases between the germline ends. Germline V gene lookup returns CDR1 MDHEN and CDR2 SYDVKM. The CDR3 protein is CASSDPFLETEAFF. The CDR3 nucleotides are TGTGCCAGCAGTGATCCCTTTTTGGAGACTGAAGCTTTCTTT.

This chain links TRBV6-6 with TRBJ2-7, with 7 bases lining up with TRBD2. The germline V gene has CDR1 MNHNY and CDR2 SVGAGI (reference sequence). This CDR3 spans 14 amino acids. The ends lost 5 bases at V and 0 bases at J; junction bases unmatched: 4. Here the CDR3 reads CASSTRTSSYEQYF. CDR3 coding DNA: TGTGCCAGCAGTACCCGGACTAGCTCCTACGAGCAGTACTTC.